Detailed here is one TCR beta chain. This sample is part of a study of shared T cell receptors in the human thymus. Repertoires were generated with immunoSEQ multiplex PCR, while TCRdb's copy carries only in-frame clones and drops some. Of 450,000 to 650,000 clones listed, around 82% are singletons. The CDR3 has 17 residues. CDR1 is SGHTA, CDR2 FQGNSA, per germline. V dropped 0 bases and J dropped 1 base, with 13 bases sitting between them. The same specimen was also included in a second study, on human thymus T cells.

V gene TRBV7-2 combines with J gene TRBJ1-5; D gene uncertain. The sample comprised thymocytes. This TCR was sampled from a boy younger than two with a congenital heart defect. As DNA, the CDR3 is TGTGCCAGCAGCTTAGCGCTCAGCGGGGTCAGCAATCAGCCCCAGCATTTT. Translation gives CASSLALSGVSNQPQHF.